This T cell receptor beta chain was obtained from a study of T cell changes during pregnancy in multiple sclerosis (dated by TCRdb to about 2019). In terms of the full investigation: The study examined how the T cell repertoire changed over the course of pregnancy in women with multiple sclerosis.

Counted from cysteine to phenylalanine, this CDR3 has 15 amino acids. The only DNA kept is the CDR3, 45 bases in frame from the first base. CDR1 and CDR2 (LNHDA, SQIVND) derive from the germline V gene (reference sequence). V drops 6 bases and J drops 0 bases, leaving 12 bases in between. Library preparation was by the immunoSEQ multiplex PCR assay. The table comes from immuneACCESS by way of TCRdb, which keeps in-frame sequences with V and J called. Part of the clones is missing from these tables; in studies checked, under half for an unresolved V gene and the rest for unknown reasons. This sample holds 40,000 to 55,000 clones; 90% were observed only once. The ten biggest clones cover approximately 1.4% of the sample. About this clone itself: Its antigen is not yet known. The sample holds no much larger clone one base away, and base qualities are not on file.

Sequences were derived from peripheral blood, sampled in the first trimester of pregnancy. This sequence uses TRBV19 and TRBJ1-3; the D gene lacks a confident call. This receptor was taken from a female donor in good health, enrolled as a control in a pregnancy study. The bases are TGTGCCAGTAGGGTAACAATCAACTCTGGAAACACCATATATTTT. Its translation is CASRVTINSGNTIYF.